Below, 29 T cell receptor beta chains from the same sample are listed, as sequenced in a study of T cell responses to AZD1222 COVID-19 vaccine. Some clones are missing from TCRdb's copy, which holds only in-frame ones; the method was immunoSEQ multiplex PCR. The table records 100,000 to 150,000 clones, around 90% of them present only once. The specimen comprised peripheral blood, sampled 28 days after the second AZD1222 dose. All receptors come from an adult who received the AZD1222 COVID-19 vaccine.

The DNA of the CDR3 is TGCGCCAGCAGCCAAGTGGGAAGTGTCGGGTATACGCAGTATTTT. This codes for CASSQVGSVGYTQYF. The chain uses TRBV4-3 and TRBJ2-3, with D unresolved. There are 15 residues in the CDR3. CDR1 LGHNA and CDR2 YSLEER come from the germline V gene. Trimming stripped 1 base from V and 7 bases from J, with 15 bases between.

The chain uses TRBV5-5 and TRBJ2-7; TRBD1 agrees at 7 bases. CDR3 size: 15 residues. Per germline, CDR1 SGHKS and CDR2 YYEKEE (reference sequence). J was trimmed by 3 bases and V by 4 bases; bases with no gene match: 10. This CDR3 is CASSRDRGIIYEQYF. CDR3 DNA sequence: TGTGCCAGCAGCCGGGACAGAGGGATTATCTACGAGCAGTACTTC.

V gene TRBV7-3 combines with J gene TRBJ2-2; the D gene is possibly TRBD2 (6 bases). V was trimmed by 4 bases and J by 5 bases, leaving 11 bases between them. CDR3 length equals 14 residues. Germline CDR1 is SGHTA and CDR2 is FQGTGA. CDR3 sequence: CASSSSSVTGELFF. The CDR3, as DNA: TGTGCCAGCAGCTCCTCTAGCGTTACCGGGGAGCTGTTTTTT. Looking up the rest from reference TRBV7-3 and TRBJ2-2 gives the full variable domain: GAGVSQTPSNKVTEKGKYVELRCDPISGHTALYWYRQSLGQGPEFLIYFQGTGAADDSGLPNDRFFAVRPEGSVSTLKIQRTERGDSAVYLCASSSSSVTGELFFGEGSRLTVL.

This chain joins TRBV15 and TRBJ2-2, with TRBD1 matching over 11 bases. The germline gives CDR1 LNHNV, CDR2 YYDKDF (reference sequence). After removal of 4 bases from V and 3 bases from J, the junction contained 1 base not matched to a gene. CDR3 length: 15 residues. CDR3 residues: CATSTGQGDTGELFF. In DNA, the CDR3 is TGTGCCACCAGCACGGGACAGGGGGACACCGGGGAGCTGTTTTTT.

The chain uses TRBV19 and TRBJ2-7; D unclear. This CDR3 spans 13 amino acids. Germline CDR1 LNHDA, CDR2 SQIVND (reference sequence). V was trimmed by 3 bases and J by 2 bases, leaving 8 bases between them. The CDR3 nucleotides are TGTGCCAGTAGTATCGCCCAGACCTACGAGCAGTACTTC. Translated, it gives CASSIAQTYEQYF.

The chain combines TRBV27 with TRBJ1-1; possibly TRBD1 for D (6 bases). The CDR3 spans 14 residues. Germline lookup yields CDR1 MNHEY and CDR2 SMNVEV (reference sequence). Trimming pared 8 bases from V and 6 bases from J, leaving 19 bases between. Here the CDR3 DNA reads TGTGCCAGCCTGACACAGGGCTCCCACGCTGAAGCTTTCTTT. This sequence encodes CASLTQGSHAEAFF.

In DNA form, the CDR3 reads TGTGCCAGTAGTGCCCCGGGGACGGGCAATCAGCCCCAGCATTTT. Translating gives CASSAPGTGNQPQHF. J is TRBJ1-5 and V is TRBV19, with D tentatively TRBD1 (5 bases). CDR1 is LNHDA and CDR2 is SQIVND in the germline V gene (reference sequence). V was pared by 5 bases and J by 2 bases, with 13 bases between. The CDR3 consists of 15 residues.

The chain uses TRBV30 and TRBJ2-7; no clear D gene. Trimming stripped 2 bases from V and 2 bases from J, with 10 bases between. The CDR3 length is 13 residues. Germline CDR1 is GTSNPN and CDR2 is SVGIG (reference sequence). The CDR3: CAWSMGGTYEQYF. CDR3 in DNA: TGTGCCTGGAGTATGGGCGGAACCTACGAGCAGTACTTC.

The chain uses TRBV6-5 and TRBJ1-2; D is undetermined. This CDR3 contains 15 residues. V lost 7 bases, J lost 4 bases, and 19 bases lay in between. The germline gives CDR1 MNHEY, CDR2 SVGAGI. Written as DNA, the CDR3 is TGTGCCAGCACCGAAATTGGGGTATCGGTCTATGGCTACACCTTC. Its translation is CASTEIGVSVYGYTF.

A few counts support this clone. The chain links TRBV6-1 to TRBJ1-6, with a weak D call TRBD1 (5 bases). Germline CDR1 is MNHNS and CDR2 is SASEGT. The CDR3 spans 15 residues. V gave up 1 base and J gave up 8 bases, with 12 bases separating them. CDR3 sequence reads: CASSEDEGMYSPLHF. Here the CDR3 DNA reads TGTGCCAGCAGTGAAGATGAGGGGATGTATTCACCCCTCCACTTT.

The V and J genes are TRBV5-5 and TRBJ1-5; the D gene is possibly TRBD1 (6 bases). The CDR3 has 13 amino acids. Looked up from germline, CDR1 is SGHKS and CDR2 is YYEKEE (reference sequence). Trimming pared 0 bases from V and 6 bases from J, leaving 7 bases between. The CDR3 region is CASSLVGGQPQHF. In nucleotides, the CDR3 is TGTGCCAGCAGCTTGGTAGGGGGTCAGCCCCAGCATTTT.

The gene calls are TRBV6-5 and TRBJ2-3, with 13 bases aligning to TRBD2. From germline, CDR1 is MNHEY and CDR2 SVGAGI. Trimming took 7 bases from V and 11 from J; bases not matched to a gene: 6. The CDR3 is 13 amino acids. In DNA form, the CDR3 reads TGTGCCAGCAAGGGACTAGCGGGACGGGAGCAGTATTTT. This encodes CASKGLAGREQYF.

A single count supports this clone. This chain joins TRBV12-5 and TRBJ2-2, with a tentative D call TRBD2 (6 bases). CDR1 and CDR2 from the germline V gene are LGHNT and FRNRAP. CDR3 size: 13 residues. The ends were cut back, 7 bases at V and 6 bases at J, with 12 bases in the middle. The DNA of the CDR3 is TGTGCTAGTGCCCCGACTAGTTCCGGGGAGCTGTTTTTT. This translates into CASAPTSSGELFF.

The chain recombines TRBV29-1 with TRBJ2-7; D may be TRBD1 or TRBD2 (5 bases each). Trimming removed 1 base from V and 2 bases from J, with 9 bases in between. Germline values: CDR1 SQVTM, CDR2 ANQGSEA. This CDR3 is built from 13 residues. This CDR3 is CSVEGLGAYEQYF. Written as DNA, the CDR3 is TGCAGCGTTGAAGGGTTGGGGGCCTACGAGCAGTACTTC.

The V call is TRBV5-4, the J call TRBJ2-5, with 11 bases lining up with TRBD2. The CDR3 extends over 15 amino acids. Trimming at V came to 4 bases and at J to 9 bases, leaving 11 bases not matched to a gene. Germline V gene data show CDR1 as SGHNT and CDR2 as YYREEE (reference sequence). CDR3 sequence (DNA): TGTGCCAGCAGCGTCCTAGCGGGAGGCCCCTTGGCCCAGTACTTC. Translation: CASSVLAGGPLAQYF.

The CDR3 region has the DNA TGTGCCGGTACAGCGATCCCAGCGGCCGGGACCCAGTACTTC. Residues: CAGTAIPAAGTQYF. The chain employs TRBV7-2 and TRBJ2-5; maybe TRBD2 (5 bases). V lost 11 bases and J 7 bases, leaving 23 bases between the germline ends. There are 14 residues in the CDR3. Germline CDR1 SGHTA, CDR2 FQGNSA.

Notes on this clone: This specimen includes other DNA sequences encoding the same CDR3. The J gene is TRBJ1-2, the V gene TRBV6-1; D ambiguous. Trimming left V 2 bases short and J 5 bases short, with 6 bases between. This CDR3 spans 12 amino acids. Germline V gives CDR1 MNHNS, CDR2 SASEGT. The CDR3 spells CASSESGYGYTF. CDR3 sequence (DNA): TGTGCCAGCAGTGAATCGGGGTATGGCTACACCTTC.

Only one count was recorded for this clone. V gene TRBV7-2 combines with J gene TRBJ1-1, with unresolved D. Germline V CDR1 and CDR2: SGHTA, FQGNSA. CDR3 size: 11 residues. Trimming cost V 5 bases and J 1 base, with 2 bases left between them. The CDR3 protein is CASSKNTEAFF. The CDR3 DNA follows: TGTGCCAGCAGCAAGAACACTGAAGCTTTCTTT. Based on the CDR3 plus reference TRBV7-2 and TRBJ1-1, the full variable domain is GAGVSQSPSNKVTEKGKDVELRCDPISGHTALYWYRQSLGQGLEFLIYFQGNSAPDKSGLPSDRFSAERTGGSVSTLTIQRTQQEDSAVYLCASSKNTEAFFGQGTRLTVV.

The gene calls are TRBV7-2 and TRBJ2-7; D remains ambiguous. The germline CDR1 and CDR2 sequences are SGHTA and FQGNSA. V dropped 0 bases and J dropped 2 bases, with 5 bases sitting between them. This CDR3 is 13 amino acids long. CDR3 coding DNA: TGTGCCAGCAGCTTAGCAGGGCCCTACGAGCAGTACTTC. Translation: CASSLAGPYEQYF. Variable domain in full (rest from reference TRBV7-2 and TRBJ2-7): GAGVSQSPSNKVTEKGKDVELRCDPISGHTALYWYRQSLGQGLEFLIYFQGNSAPDKSGLPSDRFSAERTGGSVSTLTIQRTQQEDSAVYLCASSLAGPYEQYFGPGTRLTVT.

In this sample, this clone turned up a few times. The V and J genes are TRBV5-1 and TRBJ1-1; D possibly corresponds to TRBD1 (5 bases). Looked up from germline, CDR1 is SGHRS and CDR2 is YFSETQ. CDR3 length: 15 amino acids. V lost 4 bases to trimming and J lost 1 base, with 14 bases between them. This chain's CDR3 is CASSRWDRQNTEAFF. DNA of the CDR3: TGCGCCAGCAGCCGATGGGACCGCCAGAACACTGAAGCTTTCTTT.

The rearrangement links TRBV5-1 to TRBJ1-3; no firm D call. The CDR3 sequence is 13 residues long. Germline CDR1 is SGHRS and CDR2 is YFSETQ. V gave up 0 bases and J gave up 4 bases, with 5 bases separating them. The CDR3 nucleotides are TGCGCCAGCAGCTTGGGGGGAGGAAACACCATATATTTT. Its protein product is CASSLGGGNTIYF.

The genes are TRBV28 and TRBJ2-7, with TRBD2 matching over 10 bases. Germline V gene data show CDR1 as MDHEN and CDR2 as SYDVKM. CDR3 length: 15 amino acids. J was trimmed by 1 base and V by 4 bases; bases with no gene match: 4. The CDR3 DNA reads as TGTGCCAGCAGTTCGAGCGGGGGGGAATCCTACGAGCAGTACTTC. Translating gives CASSSSGGESYEQYF.

This chain uses TRBV29-1 with TRBJ1-2; D call uncertain. This CDR3 has 13 amino acids. Trimming shortened V by 7 bases and J by 2 bases, and 14 bases separated the two germline ends. From germline, CDR1 is SQVTM and CDR2 ANQGSEA. CDR3 sequence: CSAKGGPNYGYTF. The CDR3 coding sequence is TGCAGCGCGAAGGGCGGGCCGAACTATGGCTACACCTTC. Combining the CDR3 with reference TRBV29-1 and TRBJ1-2 gives the whole variable domain SAVISQKPSRDICQRGTSLTIQCQVDSQVTMMFWYRQQPGQSLTLIATANQGSEATYESGFVIDKFPISRPNLTFSTLTVSNMSPEDSSIYLCSAKGGPNYGYTFGSGTRLTVV.

The chain combines TRBV29-1 with TRBJ2-3; 7 bases line up with TRBD1. The length of the CDR3 is 13 residues. Per germline, CDR1 SQVTM and CDR2 ANQGSEA. Here the CDR3 reads CSVSRGRTDTQYF. Here the CDR3 DNA reads TGCAGTGTCTCAAGGGGGCGGACAGATACGCAGTATTTT.

The count of this clone is one. The gene calls are TRBV4-3 and TRBJ1-2; 10 nucleotides align to TRBD1. Germline V gene lookup returns CDR1 LGHNA and CDR2 YSLEER. CDR3 size: 17 residues. Germline trimming cut 0 bases from V and 8 bases from J; bases unmatched to any gene: 12. The CDR3 region is CASSQDRRTGGIEGYTF. The CDR3 DNA is TGCGCCAGCAGCCAAGATCGGCGGACAGGGGGAATAGAGGGCTACACCTTC.

In its sample, this clone was seen once. The V and J genes are TRBV19 and TRBJ1-6; 8 bases fit TRBD1. J was trimmed by 4 bases and V by 6 bases; bases with no gene match: 8. CDR3 length: 16 amino acids. Germline CDR1 and CDR2: LNHDA and SQIVND (reference sequence). CDR3 amino acids: CASRQVGTGYNSPLHF. Written as DNA, the CDR3 is TGTGCCAGTAGGCAAGTCGGGACAGGTTATAATTCACCCCTCCACTTT. The variable domain in full, with the rest retrieved from reference TRBV19 and TRBJ1-6, is DGGITQSPKYLFRKEGQNVTLSCEQNLNHDAMYWYRQDPGQGLRLIYYSQIVNDFQKGDIAEGYSVSREKKESFPLTVTSAQKNPTAFYLCASRQVGTGYNSPLHFGNGTRLTVT.

The chain couples TRBV6-5 to TRBJ1-5; D possibly corresponds to TRBD1 (6 bases). Germline CDR1 and CDR2: MNHEY and SVGAGI. This CDR3 is built from 14 residues. V shed 6 bases and J shed 7 bases, with 16 bases lying between them. The CDR3 nucleotides are TGTGCCAGCAGCGACCGGGACAAACGGCAGCCCCAGCATTTT. As protein: CASSDRDKRQPQHF.

This chain links TRBV5-1 with TRBJ1-2, with 7 nucleotides matching TRBD1. Germline-derived CDR1 and CDR2 are SGHRS and YFSETQ. The J segment lost 0 bases and the V segment lost 4 bases, leaving 6 bases of the junction unmatched. The CDR3 spans 15 residues. The CDR3 nucleotides are TGCGCCAGCAGCGCCGGACAGGCAGCTAACTATGGCTACACCTTC. Residues: CASSAGQAANYGYTF.

This chain links TRBV10-3 with TRBJ1-2, with a weak D call TRBD1 (5 bases). Germline V CDR1 and CDR2: ENHRY, SYGVKD. Deletions cut 11 bases from V and 8 bases from J, with 15 bases between. This CDR3 has 11 residues. CDR3 amino acids: CASGGPWGYTF. The CDR3 region has the DNA TGTGCCTCCGGGGGTCCTTGGGGCTACACCTTC.